Detailed here is one TCR beta chain. Its antigen is not known. Sequenced by immunoSEQ multiplex PCR; TCRdb stores in-frame clones only, minus some. The table has more than 400,000 clones, about 90% seen once. This sample was taken from a study of Ad26.COV2.S vaccination and SARS-CoV-2 variants. As for the study in general: Ad26.COV2.S given intramuscularly, once or twice 56 days apart. Study results and limitations: In TCR breadth and depth analyses, total T cell responses may have been underestimated. Researchers reported similar non-spike TCR breadth in vaccine and placebo recipients.

Germline trimming cut 7 bases from V and 7 bases from J; bases unmatched to any gene: 7. This CDR3 region has 13 residues. Treatment meaning: roughly 19 received Ad26.COV2.S at low or high dose, single or two shots; 5 received placebo; per-sample allocation not given. Samples were taken on day 63 after the first vaccine or placebo injection. The sequence derives from a person aged 18-65 years who received the Ad26.COV2.S COVID-19 vaccine or a placebo. Sequenced here: peripheral blood, sampled in a trial of Ad26.COV2.S vaccine versus placebo. V is TRBV12-3 or TRBV12-4 and J is TRBJ1-2; 9 nucleotides align to TRBD1. Here the CDR3 DNA reads TGTGCCAGCACCCTCCGGGACAGGGCTGGCTACACCTTC. Translated, it gives CASTLRDRAGYTF.